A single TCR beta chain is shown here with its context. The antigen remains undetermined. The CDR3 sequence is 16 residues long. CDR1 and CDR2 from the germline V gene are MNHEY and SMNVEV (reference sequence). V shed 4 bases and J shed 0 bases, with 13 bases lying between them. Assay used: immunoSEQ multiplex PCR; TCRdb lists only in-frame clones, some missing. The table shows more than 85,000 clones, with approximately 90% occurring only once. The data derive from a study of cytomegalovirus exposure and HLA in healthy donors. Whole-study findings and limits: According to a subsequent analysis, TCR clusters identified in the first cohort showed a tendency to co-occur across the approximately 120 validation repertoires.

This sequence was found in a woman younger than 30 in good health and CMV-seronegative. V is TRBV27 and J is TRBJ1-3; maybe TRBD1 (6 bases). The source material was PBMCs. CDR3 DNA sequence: TGTGCCAGCAGTTCCACAGGGTACTCCTCTGGAAACACCATATATTTT. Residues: CASSSTGYSSGNTIYF.